Given below is one TCR beta chain in context. Its antigen is not identified. This sample was included in a study of T cell responses to AZD1222 COVID-19 vaccine. Germline V gene sequence: CDR1 LGHDT, CDR2 YNNKEL (reference sequence). Losses at the gene ends were 0 bases for V and 14 bases for J; bases not matched to a gene: 2. This CDR3 has 12 residues. General observations from the study: Donors, mostly white British, included more females; clonal diversity was possibly underestimated.

Method: immunoSEQ multiplex PCR; TCRdb's copy keeps in-frame clones and lacks some. The table has about 78,000 clones, 90% seen once; the top ten hold 2.5% to 4%. J is TRBJ2-3 and V is TRBV3-1 (or the pseudogene TRBV3-2), with 10 positions matching TRBD2. This specimen was peripheral blood, taken 28 days after the second AZD1222 dose. The origin of this receptor is an adult who received the AZD1222 COVID-19 vaccine. CDR3 region: CASSQEGLASYF. The CDR3 nucleotides read TGTGCCAGCAGCCAAGAGGGACTAGCGTCGTATTTT.